These 26 T cell receptor beta chains were sequenced from one sample in a study of a mutant IDH1 vaccine in newly diagnosed glioma. Here immunoSEQ multiplex PCR was the method, and the copy in TCRdb shows in-frame clones only, minus some. This table holds roughly 120,000 clones, roughly 90% found once. Specified time point: week 11, during vaccination. With topical imiquimod, each dose of the vaccine consisted of 300 ug of mutant IDH1 20-mer peptide. Which antigens these TCRs recognize remains unknown. The sample was PBMCs, taken from a glioma patient whose treatment included an IDH1 peptide vaccine. The receptor source for this set is a woman in her forties or fifties with glioma.

The rearrangement uses TRBV10-1 and TRBJ2-2; D may correspond to TRBD1 or TRBD2 (5 bases each). The V gene's germline CDR1 is WNHNN and CDR2 SYGVQD (reference sequence). Trimming removed 2 bases at V and 4 bases at J, with 11 bases between. This CDR3 has 15 residues. The CDR3 nucleotides are TGCGCCAGCAGTGAGGAGGGACGTGGCACCGGGGAGCTGTTTTTT. Translation gives CASSEEGRGTGELFF.

The gene calls are TRBV6-1 and TRBJ1-1; TRBD1 might be the D (6 bases). The V end was cut by 5 bases, the J end by 1 base, with 8 bases between. CDR3 length: 13 amino acids. Germline V gene lookup returns CDR1 MNHNS and CDR2 SASEGT. CDR3 residues: CASSIQGNTEAFF. The CDR3, as DNA: TGTGCCAGCAGTATACAGGGGAACACTGAAGCTTTCTTT.

The chain joins TRBV28 to TRBJ1-5; D is possibly TRBD1 (5 bases). Germline CDR1 MDHEN, CDR2 SYDVKM. V lost 5 bases, J lost 6 bases, and 17 bases lay in between. This CDR3 contains 15 residues. This CDR3 is CASSPPRGNGQPQHF. The CDR3 DNA reads as TGTGCCAGCAGTCCCCCACGGGGGAATGGTCAGCCCCAGCATTTT. Drawing the rest from reference TRBV28 and TRBJ1-5, the complete variable domain is DVKVTQSSRYLVKRTGEKVFLECVQDMDHENMFWYRQDPGLGLRLIYFSYDVKMKEKGDIPEGYSVSREKKERFSLILESASTNQTSMYLCASSPPRGNGQPQHFGDGTRLSIL.

The rearrangement links TRBV5-1 to TRBJ2-5; D is unclear. Trimming shortened V by 5 bases and J by 3 bases, and 11 bases separated the two germline ends. The V gene's germline CDR1 is SGHRS and CDR2 YFSETQ. This CDR3 is 13 amino acids long. CDR3 sequence reads: CASSLTAEETQYF. The CDR3 bases are TGCGCCAGCAGTCTAACCGCAGAAGAGACCCAGTACTTC.

The gene calls are TRBV28 and TRBJ1-3, with 9 bases that match TRBD1. Germline V gene lookup returns CDR1 MDHEN and CDR2 SYDVKM. This CDR3 is built from 12 residues. The ends lost 3 bases at V and 15 bases at J; junction bases unmatched: 6. This chain's CDR3 is CASSFPGTGKYF. Written as DNA, the CDR3 is TGTGCCAGCAGTTTTCCCGGGACAGGGAAATATTTT.

V is TRBV5-1 and J is TRBJ2-7; 8 bases match TRBD2. CDR3 length: 16 amino acids. Germline V gene data show CDR1 as SGHRS and CDR2 as YFSETQ. Unmatched junction bases numbered 7, after V lost 0 bases and J lost 2 bases. CDR3 nucleotide sequence: TGCGCCAGCAGCTTGGTCAGCGGGAGCAACCCCTACGAGCAGTACTTC. Its translation is CASSLVSGSNPYEQYF. The full variable domain, completed using reference TRBV5-1 and TRBJ2-7, is KAGVTQTPRYLIKTRGQQVTLSCSPISGHRSVSWYQQTPGQGLQFLFEYFSETQRNKGNFPGRFSGRQFSNSRSEMNVSTLELGDSALYLCASSLVSGSNPYEQYFGPGTRLTVT.

V is TRBV5-1 and J is TRBJ1-5, with D hard to call. The germline V and J ends were trimmed by 0 bases and 1 base, with 8 bases remaining between them. This CDR3 spans 15 amino acids. Per the germline V gene, CDR1 is SGHRS and CDR2 is YFSETQ. The CDR3: CASSLDGGSNQPQHF. The CDR3 nucleotides are TGCGCCAGCAGCTTGGACGGAGGGAGCAATCAGCCCCAGCATTTT.

The CDR3 nucleotides are TGTGCCAGCAGCGTAGGGGGCATCCAGAGCTCCTACAATGAGCAGTTCTTC. This codes for CASSVGGIQSSYNEQFF. The chain employs TRBV9 and TRBJ2-1, with D possibly matching TRBD1 (5 bases). This CDR3 has 17 residues. Germline V CDR1 and CDR2: SGDLS, YYNGEE. V gave up 0 bases and J gave up 0 bases, with 13 bases separating them.

This clone was detected once. The chain is built from TRBV25-1 and TRBJ2-3; TRBD2 is a possible D gene (5 bases). This CDR3 contains 14 residues. Looked up from germline, CDR1 is MGHDK and CDR2 is SYGVNS. Trimming stripped 6 bases from V and 2 bases from J, with 12 bases between. The CDR3 loop is CASSGELHTDTQYF. The DNA for the CDR3 is TGTGCCAGCAGCGGGGAGTTGCACACAGATACGCAGTATTTT. The full variable domain, with the rest looked up from reference TRBV25-1 and TRBJ2-3, is EADIYQTPRYLVIGTGKKITLECSQTMGHDKMYWYQQDPGMELHLIHYSYGVNSTEKGDLSSESTVSRIRTEHFPLTLESARPSHTSQYLCASSGELHTDTQYFGPGTRLTVL.

V usage is TRBV2 and J usage is TRBJ2-7; 8 bases map to TRBD1. V lost 5 bases and J lost 3; bases outside the gene matches: 15. The CDR3 is 17 residues long. CDR1 SNHLY and CDR2 FYNNEI come from the germline V gene. CDR3 DNA sequence: TGTGCCAGCAGTCCCGGACAGGGACGCTCGGTAGGCTACGAGCAGTACTTC. Amino acids: CASSPGQGRSVGYEQYF.

This clone occurred once. The genes are TRBV6-1 and TRBJ1-2, with D unclear. Germline-derived CDR1 and CDR2 are MNHNS and SASEGT. The CDR3 has 12 amino acids. V was pared by 6 bases and J by 6 bases, with 11 bases between. The CDR3 DNA follows: TGTGCCAGCAGGTCCGGAGGCAATGGCTACACCTTC. Translating gives CASRSGGNGYTF.

The CDR3 region is CASSDFSYEQYF. In DNA form, the CDR3 reads TGTGCCAGCAGTGACTTCTCCTACGAGCAGTACTTC. The chain joins TRBV6-1 to TRBJ2-7; D remains unclear. The germline CDR1 and CDR2 sequences are MNHNS and SASEGT. The CDR3 has 12 amino acids. Trimming stripped 3 bases from V and 0 bases from J, with 3 bases between.

A single count supports this clone. V and J are TRBV4-1 and TRBJ2-7; 9 bases agree with TRBD1. Per the germline V gene, CDR1 is MGHRA and CDR2 is YSYEKL. V was clipped by 2 bases and J by 5 bases; unmatched bases: 4. The CDR3 covers 14 residues. This chain's CDR3 is CASSQTDRGDEQYF. The CDR3 DNA reads TGCGCCAGCAGCCAAACCGACAGGGGGGACGAGCAGTACTTC.

V gene TRBV5-8 combines with J gene TRBJ2-7; possible D gene TRBD2, 7 bases. Germline assignment: CDR1 SGHTS and CDR2 YDEGEE. This CDR3 contains 14 residues. V was clipped by 4 bases and J by 4 bases, with 15 bases between them. Here the CDR3 DNA reads TGTGCCAGCAGCATGGGGAGGGGGAGGTACGAGCAGTACTTC. Protein product: CASSMGRGRYEQYF.

J is TRBJ2-2 and V is TRBV6-1; no reliable D call. With 7 bases removed from V and 5 bases from J, the gap between germline ends came to 5 bases. This CDR3 comprises 11 residues. From germline, CDR1 is MNHNS and CDR2 SASEGT. The DNA for the CDR3 is TGTGCCAGCAACCTAACCGGGGAGCTGTTTTTT. Translation: CASNLTGELFF.

The chain has TRBV5-1 and TRBJ2-7; D is possibly TRBD2 (5 bases). Germline V gives CDR1 SGHRS, CDR2 YFSETQ. This CDR3 comprises 14 residues. Trimming left V 4 bases short and J 6 bases short, with 17 bases between. The CDR3 nucleotides are TGCGCCAGCAGCGACTACGGGCCGCGGGTCGAGCAGTACTTC. Its translation is CASSDYGPRVEQYF.

The gene calls are TRBV10-3 and TRBJ2-1; 9 bases agree with TRBD1. The germline gives CDR1 ENHRY, CDR2 SYGVKD. Trimming cost V 6 bases and J 6 bases; bases outside gene matches: 6. The CDR3 runs to 14 residues. The CDR3 spells CAIRPGTGRNEQFF. The DNA for the CDR3 is TGTGCCATCAGGCCCGGGACAGGGCGCAATGAGCAGTTCTTC.

The gene calls are TRBV2 and TRBJ1-2, with a tentative D call TRBD1 (6 bases). Germline CDR1 SNHLY, CDR2 FYNNEI. Trimming removed 6 bases at V and 2 bases at J, with 13 bases between. The CDR3 extends over 14 amino acids. The CDR3 bases are TGTGCCAGCAGCTCCCTACAGGGCAACTATGGCTACACCTTC. Its translation: CASSSLQGNYGYTF.

The table lists this clone with a count of one. The gene calls are TRBV5-5 and TRBJ1-4; 7 bases line up with TRBD1. The J segment lost 3 bases and the V segment lost 4 bases, leaving 9 bases of the junction unmatched. This CDR3 is built from 16 residues. Germline CDR1 reads SGHKS; CDR2 reads YYEKEE (reference sequence). CDR3 sequence: CASSHQRGQANEKLFF. The CDR3 region has the DNA TGTGCCAGCAGCCACCAAAGGGGGCAGGCTAATGAAAAACTGTTTTTT.

The V and J genes are TRBV9 and TRBJ1-3; D unclear. The CDR3 is 15 residues long. The V end lost 0 bases, the J end lost 2 bases, and 9 bases lay between the germline ends. CDR1 SGDLS and CDR2 YYNGEE come from the germline V gene. CDR3 protein: CASSVEGKAGNTIYF. The CDR3 coding sequence is TGTGCCAGCAGCGTAGAAGGTAAGGCTGGAAACACCATATATTTT.

The rearrangement links TRBV9 to TRBJ2-1, with TRBD2 matching 12 bases. The germline CDR1 and CDR2 sequences are SGDLS and YYNGEE. The CDR3 is 16 residues long. The J segment lost 4 bases and the V segment lost 3 bases, leaving 5 bases of the junction unmatched. The DNA of the CDR3 is TGTGCCAGCAGCGCCTCCGGGACTAGCGGGTACAATGAGCAGTTCTTC. This codes for CASSASGTSGYNEQFF.

The chain uses TRBV5-6 and TRBJ2-5; no definite D call. The CDR3 consists of 16 residues. Germline assignment: CDR1 SGHDT and CDR2 YYEEEE. Trimming removed 0 bases at V and 5 bases at J, with 17 bases between. In nucleotides, the CDR3 is TGTGCCAGCAGCTTGGGGGCGGCCACAAGGGTTGAGACCCAGTACTTC. It translates to CASSLGAATRVETQYF.

J is TRBJ2-7 and V is TRBV7-8; D unclear. This CDR3 has 15 amino acids. The V gene's germline CDR1 is SGHVS and CDR2 FQNEAQ. The V gene lost 1 base and the J gene lost 2 bases, with 12 bases spanning the gap. The CDR3 region has the DNA TGTGCCAGCAGCTTAGAGGTCCCCCCCACCTACGAGCAGTACTTC. Amino acids: CASSLEVPPTYEQYF.

This sequence joins TRBV27 and TRBJ2-2; no firm D call. The V end lost 3 bases, the J end lost 6 bases, and 11 bases lay between the germline ends. Germline lookup yields CDR1 MNHEY and CDR2 SMNVEV (reference sequence). This CDR3 is 14 amino acids long. CDR3 in amino acids: CASSFSRSSGELFF. The CDR3 nucleotides read TGTGCCAGCAGTTTCTCCCGGAGTTCCGGGGAGCTGTTTTTT.

Here the CDR3 reads CASRRPSGTGELFF. CDR3 DNA: TGTGCCAGCAGGCGACCGTCGGGCACCGGGGAGCTGTTTTTT. This rearrangement joins TRBV28 to TRBJ2-2, with no clear D. The CDR3 spans 14 residues. Per germline, CDR1 MDHEN and CDR2 SYDVKM. V was pared by 6 bases and J by 4 bases, with 12 bases between.

This chain connects TRBV6-1 to TRBJ1-1; D is unresolved. Trimming removed 6 bases at V and 1 base at J, with 15 bases between. CDR3 length: 15 residues. CDR1 and CDR2 from the germline V gene are MNHNS and SASEGT. This chain's CDR3 is CASSSPSLSNTEAFF. The CDR3 region has the DNA TGTGCCAGCAGCTCACCCAGTCTATCGAACACTGAAGCTTTCTTT.